This T cell receptor (beta chain) was recovered during a study of T cells in Graves' hyperthyroidism and ophthalmopathy. The overall study: Staff took peripheral blood when the initial diagnosis was made, before any treatment began.

Each person with ophthalmopathy scored at least 3 on the Clinical Activity Score, reached NOSPECS grade 4 or higher, and had been ill under 3 months. The CDR3 regions of TCR beta were amplified from RNA transcripts. TCR CDR3 underwent first-round RT-PCR with the HTBI primer set. A single record per CDR3 protein comes from TCRdb applying MiXCR to the multiplex PCR reads. Here the sample spans approximately 410,000 distinct CDR3 sequences, approximately 14% being singletons. Whole-study results and caveats: Using 13 V-J features, a model discriminated ophthalmopathy from stable hyperthyroidism. Ophthalmopathy onset followed model prediction by a median around 6.9 months.

This clonotype was observed many times. The antigen is not known. The receptor comes from a man between 18 and 35 years old with Graves' ophthalmopathy. The sample was blood.

In DNA, the CDR3 is TGTGCCAGCAGCCCCCGGGTGACAGGGGAAGCTTTCTTT. Its protein is CASSPRVTGEAFF. The chain carries TRBV9 and TRBJ1-1, with TRBD1 identical over 7 bases. This CDR3 is 13 amino acids long. J was trimmed by 8 bases and V by 4 bases; bases with no gene match: 8. Per germline, CDR1 SGDLS and CDR2 YYNGEE.